The 4 T cell receptor beta chains given below trace back to one sample, sequenced in a study of blood T cell repertoires in COVID-19 (dated by TCRdb to 2019 to 2021). Library creation used the immunoSEQ multiplex PCR assay. Imported from immuneACCESS, the table was reduced by TCRdb to in-frame sequences with V and J called. These copies leave out some clones; in studies compared against another copy, an unresolved V gene accounts for under half, and the cause of the remainder is not known. The sample table holds about 250,000 clones, of which over 70% were seen once. Around 6% of the sample goes to the ten largest clones. Sequenced material: peripheral blood. The receptor set was obtained from a man older than 75 with acute or convalescent COVID-19.

This sequence joins TRBV19 and TRBJ2-5; 7 nucleotides match TRBD1. Germline CDR1 is LNHDA and CDR2 is SQIVND (reference sequence). J was trimmed by 4 bases and V by 5 bases; bases with no gene match: 10. The CDR3 loop spans 15 amino acids. The CDR3 loop reads CASSALDRAIETQYF. The CDR3, as DNA: TGTGCCAGTAGTGCCCTCGACAGGGCCATAGAGACCCAGTACTTC.

Only a few counts were recorded for this clone. The chain has TRBV5-1 and TRBJ1-1, with D possibly matching TRBD1 (5 bases). The CDR3 runs 14 residues. Germline-derived CDR1 and CDR2 are SGHRS and YFSETQ. Trimming stripped 3 bases from V and 3 bases from J, with 12 bases between. The CDR3 sequence: CASSSGTSDTEAFF. The CDR3 DNA reads as TGCGCCAGCAGCTCAGGGACTTCGGACACTGAAGCTTTCTTT.

This rearrangement joins TRBV5-1 to TRBJ1-1; perhaps TRBD1 as D (5 bases). The V end lost 4 bases, the J end lost 1 base, and 14 bases lay between the germline ends. This CDR3 region has 15 residues. CDR1 SGHRS and CDR2 YFSETQ come from the germline V gene. CDR3 coding DNA: TGCGCCAGCAGCCAGCCCGGAACAGGGAACACTGAAGCTTTCTTT. It encodes CASSQPGTGNTEAFF.

The chain links TRBV27 to TRBJ2-7; D remains ambiguous. Trimming removed 3 bases at V and 0 bases at J, with 6 bases between. The length of the CDR3 is 13 residues. The germline V gene has CDR1 MNHEY and CDR2 SMNVEV (reference sequence). CDR3 sequence: CASSFYSSYEQYF. Written as DNA, the CDR3 is TGTGCCAGCAGTTTTTACAGCTCCTACGAGCAGTACTTC.